The sequence of this TCR beta chain was determined in a study of beta chain features in type 1 diabetes. The authors reverse transcribed all of the isolated RNA, so sequencing captured expressed TCRB transcripts. Sequenced by immunoSEQ multiplex PCR; TCRdb stores in-frame clones only, minus some. The profile covers under 400,000 clones, with 10% to 15% appearing a single time and 0.017% taken by the ten largest. This receptor was identified in a man younger than 35 in good health. Source material: naive CD4+ T cells from blood.

In DNA form, the CDR3 reads TGTGCCAGCGATGAACAGGGCGGCTATGGCTACACCTTC. This codes for CASDEQGGYGYTF. V is TRBV28 and J is TRBJ1-2, with D perhaps matching TRBD1 (6 bases). This CDR3 has 13 residues. The germline CDR1 and CDR2 sequences are MDHEN and SYDVKM. Trimming removed 8 bases from V and 4 bases from J, with 14 bases in between.